This TCR beta chain was identified in a study of Graves' ophthalmopathy and Graves' hyperthyroidism (dated by TCRdb to the late 2010s). Broadly, across the study: Peripheral blood was collected at initial diagnosis, prior to any treatment. A discovery set of more than 90 patients (43 ophthalmopathy, 57 stable hyperthyroidism) was enrolled to explore V-J signatures distinguishing ophthalmopathy from hyperthyroidism. To tell Graves' ophthalmopathy apart from Graves' hyperthyroidism, and to predict which patients would progress to ophthalmopathy, the study relied on TCR beta repertoire signatures. An independent validation cohort was composed of some 19 hyperthyroidism patients and 15 to 17 patients who later progressed from hyperthyroidism to ophthalmopathy. In roughly 6 hyperthyroidism patients, the T-cell repertoires found in thyroid tissue were compared with those found in blood. In total, 135 blood samples were TCR-sequenced: 43 ophthalmopathy, some 75 hyperthyroidism and roughly 17 hyperthyroidism-to-ophthalmopathy patients. Once sampling was done, hyperthyroidism patients were given methimazole at a starting dose of 30 mg daily, while ophthalmopathy patients were given high-dose intravenous methylprednisolone.

General findings and caveats noted by the study authors: In validation, the model predicted ophthalmopathy progression with about 71% sensitivity and roughly 72% specificity; around twelve predicted patients were CT-confirmed with GO in a median of approximately six months. The 13-signature model separated ophthalmopathy from stable hyperthyroidism with approximately 90% sensitivity and 81% to 82% specificity in cross-validation, and 80%/75% in the test set. Sample size was not predetermined statistically, and investigators were not blinded to group allocation. Most expanded thyroid clonotypes with a frequency above 0.001 also appeared in blood, which suggests that blood repertoires may reflect the immune response in the thyroid.

Stable hyperthyroidism was defined as no progression to ophthalmopathy within 18 months of follow-up. Hyperthyroidism patients were newly diagnosed, with disease duration under 2 months, and aged 18 to 65 years. Patients with other autoimmune diseases, uncontrolled infections, pregnancy or lactation were excluded from the study. Diagnosis was based on clinical symptoms, serum thyroxine, TRAb, thyroid ultrasound and orbital computed tomography. PBMCs were isolated from around 10 ml of fresh peripheral blood by Ficoll-Paque density gradient centrifugation. Trizol reagent was used to extract the total RNA, and its quality was then checked on an Agilent 2100 Bioanalyzer. A note on this clonotype: Its antigen is still unknown. Base qualities are not provided; no much larger clone lies one nucleotide away.

For repertoire sequencing, TCR beta CDR3 regions were amplified from RNA transcripts. A first-round RT-PCR used HTBI primers with the Qiagen OneStep RT-PCR kit, followed by a second-round multiplex PCR, size selection and purification. Libraries were sequenced on an Illumina HiSeq2000 using paired-end 100 bp reads. Turning to the authors' computational methods: SOAPnuke was used to process the reads, throwing out any read that had adapters, had uncalled bases, had a mean Phred below 15, or lacked an exact constant-primer or identifier match. COPE v1.2.5 was used to merge the high-quality paired reads. Each unique nucleotide sequence was treated as a clonotype, and MiTCR v1.1 was used to align the clonotypes to the IMGT TRB V, D and J references. Only V-J combinations with frequency above 0.0001 were analysed, covering about 99% of repertoires. For each V-J combination, a TCR clonal expansion and chaos score was defined as F50 clonal expansion divided by the chaos observed in the TCRdist matrix. Welch's t-statistics and random forest were used to narrow the features down to around 12 V-J combinations, which were then fed into a naive Bayes classifier. Thyroid-blood repertoire similarity was quantified with the Morisita-Horn index. TCRdb trimmed public reads at Q25 via fastp, called clones via MiXCR and kept in-frame beta chains. A single entry per CDR3 protein holds the most common genes and DNA from its merged rows. The V and J calls follow TCRdb's processing rather than the paper's. Recorded for this sample are some 350,000 distinct CDR3 sequences; 17% of them occurred a single time. Approximately 2.4% of the sample goes to the ten largest clones.

This TCR derives from an adult woman with stable Graves' hyperthyroidism. What was sequenced was peripheral blood.

In nucleotides, the sequence is TGTGCCACCAGTGATCCGGACTCGGCATTTCAGTACTTC. Protein translation: CATSDPDSAFQYF. The rearrangement joined TRBV24-1 to TRBJ2-4, with TRBD2 as a weak D call on 5 bases. The germline V gene supplies CDR1 KGHDR and CDR2 SFDVKD. The junction carries 13 bases between V and J, which are trimmed by 3 bases and 11 bases respectively. Its CDR3 holds 13 amino acids, cysteine through phenylalanine. Only the CDR3 region is kept as DNA, spanning 39 bases read in frame from base 1.